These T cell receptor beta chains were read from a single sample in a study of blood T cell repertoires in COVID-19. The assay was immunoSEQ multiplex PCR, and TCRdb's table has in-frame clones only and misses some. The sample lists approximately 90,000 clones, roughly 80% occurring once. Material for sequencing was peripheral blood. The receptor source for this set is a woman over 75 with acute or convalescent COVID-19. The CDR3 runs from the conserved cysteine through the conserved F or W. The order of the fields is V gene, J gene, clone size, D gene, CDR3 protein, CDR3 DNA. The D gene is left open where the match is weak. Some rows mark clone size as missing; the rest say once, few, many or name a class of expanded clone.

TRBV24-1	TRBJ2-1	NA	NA	CATSNLEGEQFF	TGTGCCACCAGTAATCTGGAGGGTGAGCAGTTCTTC
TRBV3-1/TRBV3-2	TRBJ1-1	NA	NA	CASSPRGGSAFF	TGTGCCAGCAGCCCTCGGGGGGGATCGGCTTTCTTT
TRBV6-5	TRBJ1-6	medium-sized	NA	CASSYSPDSHNSPLHF	TGTGCCAGCAGTTACTCCCCCGACAGCCATAATTCACCCCTCCACTTT
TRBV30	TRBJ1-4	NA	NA	CAWSPTGEKLFF	TGTGCCTGGAGTCCAACGGGGGAAAAACTGTTTTTT
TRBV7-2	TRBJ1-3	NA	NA	CASSLRQGNTIYF	TGTGCCAGCAGCCTAAGACAGGGAAACACCATATATTTT
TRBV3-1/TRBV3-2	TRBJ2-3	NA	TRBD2	CASSRAGGYTDTQYF	TGTGCCAGCAGCCGGGCGGGAGGGTACACAGATACGCAGTATTTT
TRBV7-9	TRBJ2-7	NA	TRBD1	CASSFRTGGETYEQYF	TGTGCCAGCAGCTTTAGGACAGGGGGTGAAACCTACGAGCAGTACTTC
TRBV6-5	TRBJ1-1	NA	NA	CASKRNTEAFF	TGTGCCAGCAAGCGGAACACTGAAGCTTTCTTT
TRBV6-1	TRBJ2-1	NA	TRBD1	CASSESWAGGSYNEQFF	TGTGCCAGCAGTGAATCATGGGCAGGGGGCTCCTACAATGAGCAGTTCTTC
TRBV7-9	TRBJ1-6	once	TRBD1	CAGSRDRGRDSPLHF	TGTGCCGGGTCCCGGGACAGGGGGAGGGATTCACCCCTCCACTTT
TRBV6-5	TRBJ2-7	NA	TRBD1	CASGGLPYEQYF	TGTGCTTCAGGGGGTCTTCCTTACGAGCAGTACTTC
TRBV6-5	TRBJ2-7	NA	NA	CASSYHEGAYEQYF	TGTGCCAGCAGTTATCACGAGGGGGCCTACGAGCAGTACTTC
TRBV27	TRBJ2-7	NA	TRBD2	CASSPQRTSGRASGEQYF	TGTGCCAGCAGTCCCCAACGCACTAGCGGGAGGGCCAGCGGCGAGCAGTACTTC
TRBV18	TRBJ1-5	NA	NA	CASSPTRPGGGQPQHF	TGTGCCAGCTCACCTACAAGGCCGGGGGGCGGGCAGCCCCAGCATTTT
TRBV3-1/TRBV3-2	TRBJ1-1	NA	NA	CASSQDFGEANTEAFF	TGTGCCAGCAGCCAAGATTTCGGGGAAGCGAACACTGAAGCTTTCTTT
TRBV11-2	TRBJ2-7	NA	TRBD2	CASSLGASGSPGEQYF	TGTGCCAGCAGCTTAGGGGCTAGCGGGAGCCCGGGGGAGCAGTACTTC
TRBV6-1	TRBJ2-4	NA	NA	CASSEGPRVPQDF	TGTGCCAGCAGTGAAGGACCCAGGGTCCCTCAGGACTTC
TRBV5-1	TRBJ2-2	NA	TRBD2	CASSPGGGDTGELFF	TGCGCCAGCAGCCCTGGCGGGGGGGACACCGGGGAGCTGTTTTTT
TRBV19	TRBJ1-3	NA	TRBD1	CASSKDRDSGNTIYF	TGTGCCAGTAGTAAAGACAGGGACTCTGGAAACACCATATATTTT
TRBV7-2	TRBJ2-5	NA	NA	CASSLGGRESETQYF	TGTGCCAGCAGCCTAGGGGGGAGGGAGAGTGAGACCCAGTACTTC
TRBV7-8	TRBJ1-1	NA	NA	CASSSRATGSTEAFF	TGTGCCAGCAGCTCCCGGGCTACCGGGAGCACTGAAGCTTTCTTT
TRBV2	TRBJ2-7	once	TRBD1	CASSEQGETYEQYF	TGTGCCAGCAGTGAACAGGGGGAAACCTACGAGCAGTACTTC
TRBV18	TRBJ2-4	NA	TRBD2	CASSAAGGEKNIQYF	TGTGCCAGCTCGGCAGCGGGGGGGGAAAAAAACATTCAGTACTTC
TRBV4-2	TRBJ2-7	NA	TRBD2	CASSQEGVPGTSYEQYF	TGTGCCAGCAGCCAAGAAGGCGTACCCGGGACTAGCTACGAGCAGTACTTC
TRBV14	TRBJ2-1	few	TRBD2	CASSQLAGGPNEQFF	TGTGCCAGCAGCCAATTAGCGGGAGGGCCCAATGAGCAGTTCTTC
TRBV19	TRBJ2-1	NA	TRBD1	CASSIVQGQGYSREQFF	TGTGCCAGTAGTATAGTTCAGGGACAGGGGTATAGTCGTGAGCAGTTCTTC
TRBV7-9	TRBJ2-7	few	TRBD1	CASSFRYRGPTGHEQYF	TGTGCCAGCAGCTTTCGGTACAGGGGGCCCACTGGGCACGAGCAGTACTTC
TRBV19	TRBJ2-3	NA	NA	CASKDGRGPASTDTQYF	TGTGCCAGTAAAGACGGGCGGGGCCCAGCTAGCACAGATACGCAGTATTTT
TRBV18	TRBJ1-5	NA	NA	CASSPDRRSNQPQHF	TGTGCCAGCTCACCCGACAGGAGAAGCAATCAGCCCCAGCATTTT
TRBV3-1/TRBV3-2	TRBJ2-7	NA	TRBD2	CASSSGLAAHYEQYF	TGTGCCAGCAGCTCGGGACTAGCGGCCCATTACGAGCAGTACTTC
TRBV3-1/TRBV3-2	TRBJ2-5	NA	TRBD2	CASSSRLAGGVETQYF	TGTGCCAGCAGCTCGAGACTAGCGGGGGGGGTCGAGACCCAGTACTTC
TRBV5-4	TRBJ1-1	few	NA	CASSVAGFGNTEAFF	TGTGCCAGCAGCGTGGCAGGGTTTGGTAACACTGAAGCTTTCTTT
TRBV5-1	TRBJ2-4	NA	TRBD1	CASSLQGAKNIQYF	TGCGCCAGCAGCTTACAGGGGGCAAAAAACATTCAGTACTTC
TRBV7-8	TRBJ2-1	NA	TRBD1	CASSVPGQPYNEQFF	TGTGCCAGCAGCGTACCGGGACAGCCCTACAATGAGCAGTTCTTC
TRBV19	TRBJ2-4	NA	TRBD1	CASRQTGGSAKRIQYF	TGTGCCAGTAGGCAAACAGGGGGATCAGCAAAACGCATTCAGTACTTC
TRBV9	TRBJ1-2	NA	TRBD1	CASSVGTGGPNYGYTF	TGTGCCAGCAGCGTAGGGACAGGGGGCCCTAACTATGGCTACACCTTC
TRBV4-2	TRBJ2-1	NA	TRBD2	CASSLGTRIYNEQFF	TGTGCCAGCAGCCTCGGGACTAGGATCTACAATGAGCAGTTCTTC
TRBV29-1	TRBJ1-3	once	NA	CSAGQPGNTIYF	TGCAGCGCCGGACAGCCGGGAAACACCATATATTTT
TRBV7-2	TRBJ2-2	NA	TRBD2	CASSLLAGSKNTGELFF	TGTGCCAGCAGCTTGCTAGCGGGGAGTAAGAACACCGGGGAGCTGTTTTTT
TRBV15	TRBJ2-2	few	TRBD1	CATSRGTGWDTGELFF	TGTGCCACCAGCAGAGGGACAGGGTGGGACACCGGGGAGCTGTTTTTT
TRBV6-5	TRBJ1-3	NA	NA	CASSRPGQRNTIYF	TGTGCCAGCAGTCGCCCGGGACAAAGAAACACCATATATTTT
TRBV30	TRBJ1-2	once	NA	CAWSSGSYGYTF	TGTGCCTGGAGTTCGGGATCCTATGGCTACACCTTC
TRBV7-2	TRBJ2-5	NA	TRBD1	CASSSNRGRETQYF	TGTGCCAGCAGCTCCAACAGGGGGCGGGAGACCCAGTACTTC
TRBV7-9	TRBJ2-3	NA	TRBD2	CASSLSSKRGPRADTQYF	TGTGCCAGCAGCTTAAGTTCGAAGCGGGGCCCCAGAGCAGATACGCAGTATTTT
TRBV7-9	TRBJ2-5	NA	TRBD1	CASSTTGGRIQETQYF	TGTGCCAGCAGCACGACAGGGGGCCGCATTCAAGAGACCCAGTACTTC
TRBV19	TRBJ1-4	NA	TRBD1	CASSIKGTAKLFF	TGTGCCAGTAGTATAAAGGGGACAGCAAAACTGTTTTTT
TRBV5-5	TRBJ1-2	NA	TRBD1	CASSPNRGIYGYTF	TGTGCCAGCAGCCCCAACAGGGGCATCTATGGCTACACCTTC
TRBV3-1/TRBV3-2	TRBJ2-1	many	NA	CASSLAGTPYNEQFF	TGTGCCAGCAGCTTGGCCGGGACTCCCTACAATGAGCAGTTCTTC
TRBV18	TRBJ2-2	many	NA	CASSPAFTGELFF	TGTGCCAGCTCACCAGCGTTCACCGGGGAGCTGTTTTTT